This T cell receptor (beta chain) was sequenced in a study of cytomegalovirus exposure and HLA in healthy donors. Of note for this clone: The sample has other DNA sequences that encode this CDR3 too.

The primer mix had 60 Vbeta and 13 Jbeta primers. Sequencing used immunoSEQ multiplex PCR; TCRdb keeps in-frame clones, though not all of them. This repertoire shows 150,000 to 180,000 clones, over 65% found once; its top ten account for around 2.3%. Looked up from germline, CDR1 is SGHRS and CDR2 is YFSETQ. V gave up 2 bases and J gave up 2 bases, with 12 bases separating them. This CDR3 has 15 residues. The source is a man aged 25 to 40 in good health and CMV-seronegative. The sequencing input was PBMCs. The rearrangement uses TRBV5-1 and TRBJ2-3; perhaps TRBD2 as D (7 bases). The CDR3 region is CASSLGGGNTDTQYF. The DNA for the CDR3 is TGCGCCAGCAGCTTAGGGGGGGGCAACACAGATACGCAGTATTTT.